This entry describes one T cell receptor (beta chain). What it binds is not known. The CDR3 covers 14 residues. Germline-derived CDR1 and CDR2 are GTSNPN and SVGIG (reference sequence). Deletions cut 6 bases from V and 0 bases from J, with 15 bases between. The assay was immunoSEQ multiplex PCR, and TCRdb's table has in-frame clones only and misses some. Here the sample spans about 240,000 clones, about 86% being singletons. The donors belonged to the approximately 120-subject validation cohort, separate from the roughly 720-subject first cohort. These data belong to a study of cytomegalovirus exposure and HLA in healthy donors. The overall study: The 120 validation repertoires and the roughly 680 first-cohort repertoires shared a platform, a later analysis reported.

Study-level findings and limits: Altogether, 150 to 200 TCR beta chains were recorded as cytomegalovirus-associated. Reportedly, cytomegalovirus status was diagnosed with high sensitivity and specificity.

The sequence was obtained from a woman aged 30 to 39 in good health and CMV-seropositive. The chain has TRBV30 and TRBJ2-7; tentative D call: TRBD1 (6 bases). The sequencing input was PBMCs. CDR3: CACSDRPSSYEQYF. The CDR3 nucleotides are TGTGCCTGCTCGGACAGACCGAGCTCCTACGAGCAGTACTTC.